This T cell receptor beta chain was captured in a study of OX40 agonist ivuxolimab in advanced cancers. Across the study: The mean age was about 61 years, ranging from roughly 23 to 80, with approximately 85% of participants male. Past anti-PD-1, anti-PD-L1 or anti-CTLA-4 therapy was accepted, and 35% to 45% had received some. Partial responses occurred in three patients (one hepatocellular carcinoma, two cutaneous melanoma).

Clones were sequenced by immunoSEQ multiplex PCR, and TCRdb holds only the in-frame ones, with some missing. The sample contains roughly 50,000 clones, roughly 88% of which appear only once. Germline V gene data show CDR1 as SNHLY and CDR2 as FYNNEI. V trimming: 3 bases; J trimming: 5 bases; junction bases outside the gene matches: 6. The CDR3 runs to 15 residues. Sampled blood was obtained at baseline, cycle 4 day 1, and cycle 7 day 1. The receptor was isolated from an adult with an advanced solid tumor such as melanoma, head and neck, liver or kidney cancer. The chain links TRBV2 to TRBJ2-3; 9 bases are a match to TRBD2. The source material was CD4+ or CD8+ T cells sorted from blood, sampled in a trial of the OX40 agonist ivuxolimab. The CDR3 here is CASSEAQRGVDTQYF. The CDR3 nucleotides are TGTGCCAGCAGTGAGGCCCAGCGGGGGGTAGATACGCAGTATTTT.